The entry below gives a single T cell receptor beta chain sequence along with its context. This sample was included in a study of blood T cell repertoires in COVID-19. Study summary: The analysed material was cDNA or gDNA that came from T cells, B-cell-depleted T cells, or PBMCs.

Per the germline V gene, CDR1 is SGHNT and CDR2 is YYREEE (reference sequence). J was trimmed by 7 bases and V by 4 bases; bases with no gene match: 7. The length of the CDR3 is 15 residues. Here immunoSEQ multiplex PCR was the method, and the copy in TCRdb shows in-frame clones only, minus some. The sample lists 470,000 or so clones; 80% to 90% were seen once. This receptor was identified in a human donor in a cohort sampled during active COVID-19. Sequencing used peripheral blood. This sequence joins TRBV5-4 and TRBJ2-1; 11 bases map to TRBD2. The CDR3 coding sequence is TGTGCCAGCAGCCTTATAGCGGGAGGGCCAAATGAGCAGTTCTTC. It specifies CASSLIAGGPNEQFF. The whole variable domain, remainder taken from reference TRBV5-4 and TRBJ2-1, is ETGVTQSPTHLIKTRGQQVTLRCSSQSGHNTVSWYQQALGQGPQFIFQYYREEENGRGNFPPRFSGLQFPNYSSELNVNALELDDSALYLCASSLIAGGPNEQFFGPGTRLTVL.